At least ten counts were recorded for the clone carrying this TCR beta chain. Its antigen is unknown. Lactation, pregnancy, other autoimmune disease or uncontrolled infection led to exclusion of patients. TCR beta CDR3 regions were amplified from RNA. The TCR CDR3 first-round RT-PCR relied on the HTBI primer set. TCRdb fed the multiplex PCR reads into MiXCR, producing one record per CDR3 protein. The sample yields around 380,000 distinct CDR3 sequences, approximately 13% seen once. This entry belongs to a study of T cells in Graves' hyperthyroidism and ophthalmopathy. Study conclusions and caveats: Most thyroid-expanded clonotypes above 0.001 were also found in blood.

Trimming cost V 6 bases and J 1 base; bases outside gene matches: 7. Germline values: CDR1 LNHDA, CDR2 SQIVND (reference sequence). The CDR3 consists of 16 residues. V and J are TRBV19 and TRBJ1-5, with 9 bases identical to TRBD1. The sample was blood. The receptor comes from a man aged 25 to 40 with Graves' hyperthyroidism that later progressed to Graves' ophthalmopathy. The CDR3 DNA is TGTGCCAGTAGAACAGGGGGCGGACGGAGCAATCAGCCCCAGCATTTT. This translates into CASRTGGGRSNQPQHF. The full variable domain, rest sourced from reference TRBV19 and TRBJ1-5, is DGGITQSPKYLFRKEGQNVTLSCEQNLNHDAMYWYRQDPGQGLRLIYYSQIVNDFQKGDIAEGYSVSREKKESFPLTVTSAQKNPTAFYLCASRTGGGRSNQPQHFGDGTRLSIL.